What follows is one T cell receptor beta chain and its context. In the original processing: By means of reference gene primer amplification, nucleated cell counts were estimated. Assay used: immunoSEQ multiplex PCR; TCRdb lists only in-frame clones, some missing. V and J calls plus clone size are reproduced from that table; the DNA served to infer D and trimming. This table has about 64,000 clones, approximately 90% appearing once. The sample belongs to a study of blood T cell repertoires in COVID-19. About the study: Some COVID-19 samples were acute and others convalescent; all came from the United States, Italy and Spain. T cells, B-cell-depleted T cells, or PBMCs supplied cDNA or gDNA.

Germline V gene sequence: CDR1 KGHDR, CDR2 SFDVKD. Trimming removed 9 bases at V and 6 bases at J, with 9 bases between. This CDR3 spans 11 amino acids. The sequencing input was peripheral blood. The V call is TRBV24-1, the J call TRBJ2-3; D is ambiguous. The origin of this receptor is a human donor in a cohort sampled during active COVID-19. As DNA, the CDR3 is TGTGCCACCTCAGTCATGGATACGCAGTATTTT. This translates into CATSVMDTQYF.